The clone carrying this T cell receptor (beta chain) was detected only once. Its cognate antigen is unknown. The data were taken from a study of cytomegalovirus exposure and HLA in healthy donors. Study-level points and caveats: Rarity characterized most TCR sequences, yet some public TCRs appeared in many donors.

PCR employed 60 Vbeta and 13 Jbeta primers. Clones were read by immunoSEQ multiplex PCR, and TCRdb kept only the in-frame ones, dropping some. Here the sample spans some 190,000 clones, roughly 77% being singletons. CDR3 length equals 15 residues. In germline, CDR1 is MNHNS, CDR2 SASEGT. V lost 0 bases and J lost 7; bases outside the gene matches: 2. The clonotype originates from a man in his forties in good health and CMV-seropositive. The sample was PBMCs. The V and J genes are TRBV6-1 and TRBJ1-5, with 11 bases fitting TRBD1. In DNA, the CDR3 is TGTGCCAGCAGTGAAGCGGGGACAGGGGGGCAGCCCCAGCATTTT. It translates to CASSEAGTGGQPQHF.